This T cell receptor (beta chain) was found in a study of shared clonotypes between healthy human individuals. Comment on this clone: The junction shows a germline mismatch at one end, possibly a read error.

Germline V lookup: CDR1 SGHRS, CDR2 YFSETQ. The CDR3 covers 11 residues. Splitting of CD4+ cells produced CD45RA+ naive and CD45RA-negative memory subsets. Libraries were prepared by immunoSEQ multiplex PCR; TCRdb keeps only in-frame clonotypes and omits some of them. The data contain roughly 2.6 million clones, approximately 90% of them seen just once; the ten biggest clones take up 0.13% to 0.15%. The sequence was collected from a man aged 18 to 30 in good health. Specimen: naive CD4+ T cells sorted from blood. Sample subset: CD45RA+ positively selected. The chain combines TRBV5-1 with TRBJ2-7; D may match TRBD1 or TRBD2 (5 bases each). This CDR3 reads CASSLNGDQAF. The CDR3 DNA sequence: TGCGCCAGCAGCTTGAACGGGGACCAGGCCTTC.